A single sample gave rise to the 30 T cell receptor beta chains below, sequenced in a study of low-dose radiotherapy and immunotherapy resistance in tumors. Alpha and beta chains were covered, as first-strand cDNA relied on TRAV- and TRBV-specific primers. With a V-primer adapter and a constant-region primer, TCRs were amplified for 20 PCR cycles. From the reads, TCRdb called clonotypes with MiXCR, one entry per CDR3 protein. The table shows around 18,000 distinct CDR3 sequences, with about 74% occurring only once. The source of these receptors is a human donor with advanced metastatic prostate, ovarian, gallbladder or colorectal cancer (not recorded which). This table probably holds off-target reads from a library built for another chain.

The chain has TRBV11-1 and TRBJ2-7; D unresolved. Germline lookup yields CDR1 SGHAT and CDR2 FQDESV (reference sequence). The CDR3 has 13 residues. The ends were cut back, 0 bases at V and 7 bases at J, with 10 bases in the middle. The CDR3 DNA reads as TGTGCCAGCAGCTTAGCGTATGGGATTGAGCAGTACTTC. It translates to CASSLAYGIEQYF.

This clonotype was counted a single time. The chain links TRBV7-8 to TRBJ2-1; D uncertain. Per germline, CDR1 SGHVS and CDR2 FQNEAQ. This CDR3 comprises 12 residues. The germline V and J ends were trimmed by 5 bases and 6 bases, with 8 bases remaining between them. CDR3 in amino acids: CASSRSVNEQFF. The CDR3 DNA reads as TGTGCCAGCAGCCGGTCGGTCAATGAGCAGTTCTTC.

A few counts support this clonotype. The rearrangement joins TRBV24-1 to TRBJ1-5; maybe TRBD1 (5 bases). The CDR3 sequence is 15 residues long. Germline CDR1 KGHDR, CDR2 SFDVKD. With 5 bases removed from V and 4 bases from J, the gap between germline ends came to 14 bases. The CDR3 nucleotides are TGTGCCACCAGTGCGTCAGGGATAGATAATCAGCCCCAGCATTTT. Residues: CATSASGIDNQPQHF.

This chain uses TRBV11-3 with TRBJ2-1; weak D call: TRBD1 (6 bases). With 3 bases removed from V and 7 bases from J, the gap between germline ends came to 10 bases. Per germline, CDR1 SGHNT and CDR2 YENEEA. This CDR3 region has 13 residues. The chain's CDR3 is CASSLGAANEQFF. For the CDR3, the DNA is TGTGCCAGCAGCTTGGGGGCCGCGAATGAGCAGTTCTTC.

V gene TRBV28 combines with J gene TRBJ2-7; D unresolved. This CDR3 has 11 residues. Germline CDR1 reads MDHEN; CDR2 reads SYDVKM. V was shortened by 7 bases and J by 2 bases, with 6 bases between the two germline ends. Here the CDR3 reads CASTTTYEQYF. CDR3 bases: TGTGCCAGCACCACGACCTACGAGCAGTACTTC.

The rearrangement links TRBV12-3 or TRBV12-4 to TRBJ2-5, with D possibly TRBD1 on 5 matching bases. The CDR3 is 13 amino acids. V was clipped by 7 bases and J by 2 bases, with 11 bases between them. CDR3 loop: CASIATAQETQYF. DNA of the CDR3: TGTGCCAGCATTGCGACAGCACAAGAGACCCAGTACTTC.

The chain couples TRBV29-1 to TRBJ2-7; 11 positions agree with TRBD1. The CDR3 runs 14 residues. The germline V gene encodes CDR1 SQVTM and CDR2 ANQGSEA. The V gene end was trimmed by 0 bases and the J gene end by 7 bases; junction bases not matched to a gene: 5. This CDR3 reads CSVEDQDRGPEQYF. CDR3 DNA sequence: TGCAGCGTTGAAGATCAGGACAGGGGGCCTGAGCAGTACTTC.

This chain uses TRBV19 with TRBJ2-5; D uncertain. Between the trimmed V and J ends, which lost 3 bases and 3 bases, there was a span of 11 bases. The CDR3 loop spans 14 amino acids. The V gene's germline CDR1 is LNHDA and CDR2 SQIVND (reference sequence). The chain's CDR3 is CASSIPSLKETQYF. CDR3 bases: TGTGCCAGTAGTATCCCCTCTCTGAAAGAGACCCAGTACTTC.

This clonotype has only one observation. The J gene is TRBJ2-7, the V gene TRBV7-8; 9 positions agree with TRBD1. CDR1 and CDR2 from the germline V gene are SGHVS and FQNEAQ. Germline trimming cut 0 bases from V and 5 bases from J; bases unmatched to any gene: 11. The CDR3 runs to 17 residues. CDR3 sequence reads: CASSLAGIGTGNHEQYF. Here the CDR3 DNA reads TGTGCCAGCAGCTTAGCGGGAATAGGGACAGGGAACCACGAGCAGTACTTC.

The chain combines TRBV5-1 with TRBJ1-1; tentative D call: TRBD1 (6 bases). V lost 7 bases and J lost 4, with 14 bases in between. The CDR3 has 13 amino acids. CDR1 and CDR2 (germline): SGHRS, YFSETQ. The CDR3 DNA reads TGCGCCAGCGACCGTGGCAGGGGCACTGAAGCTTTCTTT. This encodes CASDRGRGTEAFF.

The chain couples TRBV5-1 to TRBJ1-1; D gene ambiguous. The germline V gene has CDR1 SGHRS and CDR2 YFSETQ. The CDR3 has 14 amino acids. Trimming left V 1 base short and J 0 bases short, with 7 bases between. This chain's CDR3 is CASSLYGLNTEAFF. DNA of the CDR3: TGCGCCAGCAGCTTGTATGGACTGAACACTGAAGCTTTCTTT.

This clonotype has a handful of counts. The chain employs TRBV28 and TRBJ2-1; D remains ambiguous. V lost 4 bases, J lost 8 bases, and 27 bases lay in between. This CDR3 is built from 18 residues. The germline V gene encodes CDR1 MDHEN and CDR2 SYDVKM. The DNA of the CDR3 is TGTGCCAGCAGTTGGCACGACGGTTATTCGCTAATTGGGGATGAGCAGTTCTTC. Amino acid sequence: CASSWHDGYSLIGDEQFF.

This chain connects TRBV7-9 to TRBJ2-7; maybe TRBD1 (6 bases). There are 12 residues in the CDR3. Looked up from germline, CDR1 is SEHNR and CDR2 is FQNEAQ (reference sequence). V dropped 4 bases and J dropped 5 bases, with 9 bases sitting between them. The CDR3 loop is CASSSYRDEQYF. The CDR3 DNA sequence: TGTGCCAGCAGCTCCTACAGGGACGAGCAGTACTTC. Filled out from reference TRBV7-9 and TRBJ2-7, the complete variable domain reads DTGVSQNPRHKITKRGQNVTFRCDPISEHNRLYWYRQTLGQGPEFLTYFQNEAQLEKSRLLSDRFSAERPKGSFSTLEIQRTEQGDSAMYLCASSSYRDEQYFGPGTRLTVT.

This rearrangement joins TRBV27 to TRBJ2-5; possible D gene TRBD2, 7 bases. Trimming removed 8 bases from V and 5 bases from J, with 15 bases in between. CDR1 MNHEY and CDR2 SMNVEV come from the germline V gene (reference sequence). The CDR3 loop spans 13 amino acids. The CDR3 is CASQKGGDETQYF. DNA for the CDR3: TGTGCCAGCCAAAAAGGGGGGGATGAGACCCAGTACTTC.

The rearrangement uses TRBV6-5 and TRBJ1-2, with D possibly matching TRBD1 (5 bases). The germline CDR1 and CDR2 sequences are MNHEY and SVGAGI. V was trimmed by 6 bases and J by 1 base, leaving 9 bases between them. The CDR3 has 13 amino acids. CDR3 nucleotide sequence: TGTGCCAGCAGCGCTGGACATAACTATGGCTACACCTTC. It codes for CASSAGHNYGYTF.

This clonotype came up a few times. The CDR3 here is CASSLYVSGTDTQYF. The CDR3 nucleotides read TGTGCCAGCAGCTTGTACGTTAGCGGCACAGATACGCAGTATTTT. The rearrangement joins TRBV5-4 to TRBJ2-3, with D tentatively TRBD2 (5 bases). Germline-derived CDR1 and CDR2 are SGHNT and YYREEE (reference sequence). The CDR3 length is 15 residues. With 1 base removed from V and 1 base from J, the gap between germline ends came to 10 bases.

This chain uses TRBV4-1 with TRBJ2-7; 7 bases line up with TRBD2. The CDR3 spans 15 residues. Trimming cost V 3 bases and J 5 bases; bases outside gene matches: 10. Germline V gene sequence: CDR1 MGHRA, CDR2 YSYEKL. The CDR3 DNA sequence: TGCGCCAGCAGCCAGCACGCGGGAGAGGTGGACGAGCAGTACTTC. It specifies CASSQHAGEVDEQYF.

The V and J genes are TRBV19 and TRBJ2-5, with 7 bases fitting TRBD2. Per the germline V gene, CDR1 is LNHDA and CDR2 is SQIVND (reference sequence). The trim removed 4 bases at V and 1 base at J, leaving 9 bases unmatched. The CDR3 covers 16 residues. The CDR3 DNA follows: TGTGCCAGTAGTAGTGCGGGAGAGTGGACCCAAGAGACCCAGTACTTC. This encodes CASSSAGEWTQETQYF. The whole variable domain, filled in from reference TRBV19 and TRBJ2-5, reads DGGITQSPKYLFRKEGQNVTLSCEQNLNHDAMYWYRQDPGQGLRLIYYSQIVNDFQKGDIAEGYSVSREKKESFPLTVTSAQKNPTAFYLCASSSAGEWTQETQYFGPGTRLLVL.

The rearrangement joins TRBV7-9 to TRBJ1-5; no firm D call. Germline CDR1 is SEHNR and CDR2 is FQNEAQ (reference sequence). V gave up 5 bases and J gave up 3 bases, with 5 bases separating them. The length of the CDR3 is 12 residues. The CDR3, as DNA: TGTGCCAGCAGCATCAACAATCAGCCCCAGCATTTT. This sequence encodes CASSINNQPQHF.

The rearrangement uses TRBV5-1 and TRBJ2-7; D is uncertain. This CDR3 region has 15 residues. The V gene lost 0 bases and the J gene lost 0 bases, with 10 bases spanning the gap. CDR1 and CDR2 from the germline V gene are SGHRS and YFSETQ. Written as DNA, the CDR3 is TGCGCCAGCAGCTTGGACGGTGTGAGCTCCTACGAGCAGTACTTC. Translation gives CASSLDGVSSYEQYF.

V usage is TRBV6-1 and J usage is TRBJ1-5, with 9 nucleotides matching TRBD1. J lost 6 bases, V lost 6 bases, and 3 bases had no gene match. CDR3 length: 13 amino acids. Per germline, CDR1 MNHNS and CDR2 SASEGT. CDR3 bases: TGTGCCAGCAGGGGACAGGGCTTTCAGCCCCAGCATTTT. Its protein is CASRGQGFQPQHF.

This clonotype was seen a few times. The chain links TRBV28 to TRBJ1-1, with 10 bases fitting TRBD1. V shed 4 bases, J shed 1 base, and the junction held 6 bases outside the gene matches. Germline CDR1 is MDHEN and CDR2 is SYDVKM. The CDR3 extends over 16 amino acids. CDR3 nucleotide sequence: TGTGCCAGCAGTTCGGACAGGGGGTTTGGGAACACTGAAGCTTTCTTT. Protein: CASSSDRGFGNTEAFF. Based on the CDR3 plus reference TRBV28 and TRBJ1-1, the full variable domain is DVKVTQSSRYLVKRTGEKVFLECVQDMDHENMFWYRQDPGLGLRLIYFSYDVKMKEKGDIPEGYSVSREKKERFSLILESASTNQTSMYLCASSSDRGFGNTEAFFGQGTRLTVV.

The table lists this clonotype with a count of one. The chain links TRBV28 to TRBJ1-5; no clear D. The V end lost 6 bases, the J end lost 1 base, and 10 bases lay between the germline ends. CDR3 size: 14 residues. CDR1 is MDHEN and CDR2 is SYDVKM in the germline V gene. The CDR3 region has the DNA TGTGCCAGCAGAAGGGTAGTGAGCAATCAGCCCCAGCATTTT. Its translation: CASRRVVSNQPQHF.

This clonotype was observed a single time. The genes are TRBV12-3 or TRBV12-4 and TRBJ1-2; no definite D call. The CDR3 consists of 13 residues. The germline V and J ends were trimmed by 3 bases and 5 bases, with 10 bases remaining between them. The CDR3 DNA reads TGTGCCAGCAGTTTTCTGGTGGGGTATGGCTACACCTTC. This sequence encodes CASSFLVGYGYTF.

This chain uses TRBV20-1 with TRBJ1-5, with D possibly matching TRBD1 (5 bases). CDR3 size: 15 residues. The V end was cut by 4 bases, the J end by 2 bases, with 15 bases between. Germline assignment: CDR1 DFQATT and CDR2 SNEGSKA (reference sequence). DNA for the CDR3: TGCAGTGCTAACCCCGAGCAGGGACGCAATCAGCCCCAGCATTTT. It is translated as CSANPEQGRNQPQHF.

The V gene is TRBV6-2 or TRBV6-3, the J gene TRBJ2-1; weak D call: TRBD2 (6 bases). The V end was cut by 6 bases, the J end by 4 bases, with 13 bases between. The CDR3 loop spans 14 amino acids. Germline loops: CDR1 MNHEY, CDR2 SVGEGT. Here the CDR3 DNA reads TGTGCCAGCAGGCAACTAGCATCTTACAATGAGCAGTTCTTC. The encoded protein is CASRQLASYNEQFF.

This clonotype was found a few times. V is TRBV11-2 and J is TRBJ2-7, with 9 bases aligning to TRBD1. CDR1 and CDR2 (germline): SGHAT, FQNNGV. J lost 3 bases, V lost 5 bases, and 8 bases had no gene match. The CDR3 sequence is 15 residues long. The CDR3 sequence: CASSQTDRGVYEQYF. In DNA, the CDR3 is TGTGCCAGCAGCCAAACGGACAGGGGAGTCTACGAGCAGTACTTC.

CDR3 loop: CASSPDAGSSYNEQFF. As DNA, the CDR3 is TGTGCCAGCAGTCCAGACGCGGGGAGCTCCTACAATGAGCAGTTCTTC. The gene calls are TRBV6-5 and TRBJ2-1; possible D gene TRBD2, 6 bases. Trimming cost V 5 bases and J 0 bases, with 14 bases left between them. In germline, CDR1 is MNHEY, CDR2 SVGAGI. The CDR3 has 16 residues.

The V call is TRBV5-6, the J call TRBJ2-1, with D uncertain. CDR3 length: 15 residues. Germline CDR1 reads SGHDT; CDR2 reads YYEEEE. V lost 4 bases, J lost 6 bases, and 17 bases lay in between. CDR3 in amino acids: CASSLNPSRSNEQFF. In DNA, the CDR3 is TGTGCCAGCAGCCTAAACCCAAGCCGTTCCAATGAGCAGTTCTTC.

This sequence joins TRBV5-5 and TRBJ2-1; 9 bases fit TRBD2. V dropped 0 bases and J dropped 4; count of bases not matched to a gene: 2. The CDR3 totals 15 residues. CDR1 and CDR2 from the germline V gene are SGHKS and YYEKEE (reference sequence). The CDR3 sequence: CASSLERGVYNEQFF. In DNA form, the CDR3 reads TGTGCCAGCAGCTTGGAGCGGGGGGTTTACAATGAGCAGTTCTTC.